This TCR beta chain was captured in a study of beta chain features in type 1 diabetes. Study as a whole: The examined sorted cells totaled 85 million to 120 million across samples. Study results and caveats: Naive, central memory and regulatory TCRB repertoires appeared more similar among patients than healthy donors. Moderate but significant shortening of TCRB CDR3s was recorded in all four CD4+ subsets from Type 1 diabetes patients.

The authors reverse transcribed all of the isolated RNA, so sequencing captured expressed TCRB transcripts. Data came from immunoSEQ multiplex PCR; TCRdb stores just in-frame clones and leaves some out. The sample has a few hundred thousand clones, roughly 30% seen once. About this clone: The target antigen is unknown.

The sequence derives from a man aged 25-40 years in good health. Source material: central memory CD4+ T cells from blood.

The DNA for the CDR3 is TGTGCCACCAGCAGAGCCCCCAGGGATCATGGCTACACCTTC. It specifies CATSRAPRDHGYTF. The chain carries TRBV15 and TRBJ1-2, with TRBD1 as a possible D gene (5 bases). Trimming stripped 1 base from V and 6 bases from J, with 12 bases between. This CDR3 has 14 residues. Per the germline V gene, CDR1 is LNHNV and CDR2 is YYDKDF (reference sequence).